Reported below is one T cell receptor beta chain. Antigen unknown. CDR3 length: 15 amino acids. V was clipped by 4 bases and J by 4 bases; unmatched bases: 6. Germline V gene sequence: CDR1 SGHNT, CDR2 YYREEE (reference sequence). The data are from a study of PD-1 blockade in classical Hodgkin lymphoma. Across the whole study: Patients had nivolumab dosed at 3 mg/kg, delivered intravenously every 2 weeks.

Broader study findings: By C4D1 there was a significant rise in CD4+ TCR diversity but not in CD8+ TCR diversity.

This sample's time point: cycle 4 day 1 (C4D1), after 5 to 7 weeks of nivolumab. Every patient relapsed after autologous stem cell transplantation, and brentuximab vedotin exposure varied. Only in-frame clones appear in the TCRdb table, and some are missing; sequencing was by immunoSEQ multiplex PCR. The sample yields about 31,000 clones, approximately 80% seen once. The chain recombines TRBV5-4 with TRBJ1-3, with 9 bases aligning to TRBD1. The material sequenced was peripheral blood mononuclear cells (PBMCs), taken before the fourth cycle of nivolumab. The receptor was derived from a human donor with classical Hodgkin lymphoma. The CDR3: CASSERTGVGNTIYF. CDR3 coding DNA: TGTGCCAGCAGCGAACGGACAGGGGTGGGAAACACCATATATTTT.